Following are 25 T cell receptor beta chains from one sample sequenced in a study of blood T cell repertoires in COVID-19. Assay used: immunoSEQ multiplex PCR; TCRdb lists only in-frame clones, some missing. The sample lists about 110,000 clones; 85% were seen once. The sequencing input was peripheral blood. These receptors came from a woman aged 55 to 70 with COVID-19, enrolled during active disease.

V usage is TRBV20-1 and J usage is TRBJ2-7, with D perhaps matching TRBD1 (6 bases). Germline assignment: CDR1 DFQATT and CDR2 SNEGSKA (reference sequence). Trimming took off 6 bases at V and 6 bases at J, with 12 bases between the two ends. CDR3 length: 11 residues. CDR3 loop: CSAATGSEQYF. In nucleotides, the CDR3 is TGCAGTGCCGCGACAGGATCCGAGCAGTACTTC.

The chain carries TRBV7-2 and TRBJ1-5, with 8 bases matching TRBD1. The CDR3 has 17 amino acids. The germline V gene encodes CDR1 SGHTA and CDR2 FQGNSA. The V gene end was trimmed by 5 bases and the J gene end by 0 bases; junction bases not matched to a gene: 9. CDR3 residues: CASSPWTGPYSNQPQHF. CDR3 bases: TGTGCCAGCAGCCCCTGGACAGGGCCCTATAGCAATCAGCCCCAGCATTTT.

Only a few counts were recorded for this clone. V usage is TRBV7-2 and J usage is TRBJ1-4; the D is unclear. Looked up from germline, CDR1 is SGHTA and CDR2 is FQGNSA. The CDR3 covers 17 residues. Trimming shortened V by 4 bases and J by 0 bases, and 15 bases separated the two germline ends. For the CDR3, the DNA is TGTGCCAGCAGCTCACCGGGCTTGGGAGCAACTAATGAAAAACTGTTTTTT. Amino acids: CASSSPGLGATNEKLFF.

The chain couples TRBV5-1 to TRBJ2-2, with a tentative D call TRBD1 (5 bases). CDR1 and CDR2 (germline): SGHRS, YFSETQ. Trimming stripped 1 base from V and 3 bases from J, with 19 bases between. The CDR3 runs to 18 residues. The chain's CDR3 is CASSLNSRTKGDTGELFF. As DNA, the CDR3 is TGCGCCAGCAGCTTGAACTCCCGGACAAAAGGGGACACCGGGGAGCTGTTTTTT. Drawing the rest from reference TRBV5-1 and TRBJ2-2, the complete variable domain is KAGVTQTPRYLIKTRGQQVTLSCSPISGHRSVSWYQQTPGQGLQFLFEYFSETQRNKGNFPGRFSGRQFSNSRSEMNVSTLELGDSALYLCASSLNSRTKGDTGELFFGEGSRLTVL.

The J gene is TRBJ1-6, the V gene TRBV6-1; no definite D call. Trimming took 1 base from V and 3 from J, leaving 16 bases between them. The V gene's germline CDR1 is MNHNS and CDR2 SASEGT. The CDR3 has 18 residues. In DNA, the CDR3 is TGTGCCAGCAGTGAAGAGGAGAATCGAGGGCGCTATAATTCACCCCTCCACTTT. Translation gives CASSEEENRGRYNSPLHF.

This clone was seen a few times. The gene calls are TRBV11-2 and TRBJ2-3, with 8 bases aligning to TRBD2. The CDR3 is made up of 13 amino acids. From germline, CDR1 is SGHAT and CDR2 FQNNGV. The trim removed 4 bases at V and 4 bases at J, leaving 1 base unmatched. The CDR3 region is CASSSGGADTQYF. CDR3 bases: TGTGCCAGCAGCTCCGGGGGGGCAGATACGCAGTATTTT.

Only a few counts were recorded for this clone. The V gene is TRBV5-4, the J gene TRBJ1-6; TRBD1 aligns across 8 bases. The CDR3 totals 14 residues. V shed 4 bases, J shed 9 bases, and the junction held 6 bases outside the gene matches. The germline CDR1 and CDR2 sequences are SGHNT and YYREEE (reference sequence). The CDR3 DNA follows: TGTGCCAGCAGCCAGGACAGGGTCGGTTCACCCCTCCACTTT. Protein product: CASSQDRVGSPLHF.

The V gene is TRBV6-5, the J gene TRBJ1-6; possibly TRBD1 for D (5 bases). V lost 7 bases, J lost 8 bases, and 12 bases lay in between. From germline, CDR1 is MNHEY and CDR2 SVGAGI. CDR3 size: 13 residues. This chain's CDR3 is CASKRRGDSPLHF. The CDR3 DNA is TGTGCCAGCAAGCGCCGGGGGGATTCACCCCTCCACTTT.

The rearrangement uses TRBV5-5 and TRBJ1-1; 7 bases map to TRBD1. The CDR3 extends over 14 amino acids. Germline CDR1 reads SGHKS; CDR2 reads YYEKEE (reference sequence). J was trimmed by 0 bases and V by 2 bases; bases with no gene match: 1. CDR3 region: CASSLGTVNTEAFF. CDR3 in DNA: TGTGCCAGCAGCTTAGGGACAGTGAACACTGAAGCTTTCTTT.

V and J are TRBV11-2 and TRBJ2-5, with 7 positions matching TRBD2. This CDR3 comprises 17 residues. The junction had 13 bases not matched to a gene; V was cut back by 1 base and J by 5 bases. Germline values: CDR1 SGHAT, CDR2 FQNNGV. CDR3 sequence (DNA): TGTGCCAGCAGCTTAGGATCCAGAGCAGGACTAGGGGAGACCCAGTACTTC. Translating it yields CASSLGSRAGLGETQYF.

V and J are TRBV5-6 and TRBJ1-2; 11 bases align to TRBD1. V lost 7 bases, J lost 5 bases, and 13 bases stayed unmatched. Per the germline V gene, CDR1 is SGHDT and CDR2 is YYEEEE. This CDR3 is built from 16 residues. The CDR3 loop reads CASDPGTGGLSYGYTF. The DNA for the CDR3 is TGTGCCAGCGACCCCGGGACAGGGGGACTGAGTTATGGCTACACCTTC.

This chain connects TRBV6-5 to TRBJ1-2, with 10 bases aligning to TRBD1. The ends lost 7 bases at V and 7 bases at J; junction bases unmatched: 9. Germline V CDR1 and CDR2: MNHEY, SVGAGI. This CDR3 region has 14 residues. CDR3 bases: TGTGCCAGCAAGCCGGGACAGGGGATAGGTGGCTACACCTTC. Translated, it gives CASKPGQGIGGYTF.

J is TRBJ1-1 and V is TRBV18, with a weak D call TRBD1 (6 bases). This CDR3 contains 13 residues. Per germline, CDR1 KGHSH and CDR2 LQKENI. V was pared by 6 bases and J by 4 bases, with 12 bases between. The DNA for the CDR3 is TGTGCCAGCTCCCCCCAGGGGAGCACTGAAGCTTTCTTT. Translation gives CASSPQGSTEAFF.

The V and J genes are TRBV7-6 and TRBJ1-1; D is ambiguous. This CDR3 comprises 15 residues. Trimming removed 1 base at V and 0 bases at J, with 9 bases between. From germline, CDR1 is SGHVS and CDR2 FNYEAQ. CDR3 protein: CASSLGTGMNTEAFF. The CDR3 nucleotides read TGTGCCAGCAGCTTAGGGACGGGAATGAACACTGAAGCTTTCTTT.

CDR3 in amino acids: CASSQPGRYDRASEAFF. The CDR3 DNA follows: TGTGCCAGCAGCCAACCCGGCCGATATGACAGGGCCTCTGAAGCTTTCTTT. The V call is TRBV14, the J call TRBJ1-1; 7 bases line up with TRBD1. The V and J ends lost 2 bases and 6 bases, in that order; junction bases with no gene match: 15. Germline V lookup: CDR1 SGHDN, CDR2 FVKESK. CDR3 length: 17 residues. The whole variable domain, remainder taken from reference TRBV14 and TRBJ1-1, is EAGVTQFPSHSVIEKGQTVTLRCDPISGHDNLYWYRRVMGKEIKFLLHFVKESKQDESGMPNNRFLAERTGGTYSTLKVQPAELEDSGVYFCASSQPGRYDRASEAFFGQGTRLTVV.

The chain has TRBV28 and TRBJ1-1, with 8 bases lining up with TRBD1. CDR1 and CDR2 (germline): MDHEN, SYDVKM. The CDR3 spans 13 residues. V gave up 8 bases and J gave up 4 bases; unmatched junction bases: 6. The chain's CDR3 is CASLQGGRTEAFF. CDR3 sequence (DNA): TGTGCCAGCCTACAGGGGGGTCGCACTGAAGCTTTCTTT.

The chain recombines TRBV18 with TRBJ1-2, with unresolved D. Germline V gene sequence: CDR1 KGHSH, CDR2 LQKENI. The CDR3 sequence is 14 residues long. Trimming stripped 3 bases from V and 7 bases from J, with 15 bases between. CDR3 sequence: CASSPSGLVAGYTF. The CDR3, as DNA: TGTGCCAGCTCACCCAGCGGGTTGGTGGCTGGCTACACCTTC.

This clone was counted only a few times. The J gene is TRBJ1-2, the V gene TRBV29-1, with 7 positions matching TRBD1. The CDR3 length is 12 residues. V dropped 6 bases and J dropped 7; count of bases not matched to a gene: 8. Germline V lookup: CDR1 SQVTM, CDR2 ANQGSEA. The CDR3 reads CSVPDRAGGYTF. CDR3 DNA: TGCAGCGTCCCCGACAGGGCGGGTGGCTACACCTTC.

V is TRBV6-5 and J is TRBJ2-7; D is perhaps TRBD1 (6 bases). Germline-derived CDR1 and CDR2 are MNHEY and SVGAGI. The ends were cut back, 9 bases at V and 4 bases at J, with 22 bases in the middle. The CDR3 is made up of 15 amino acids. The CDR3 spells CARDTRQGFVYEQYF. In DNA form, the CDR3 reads TGTGCCAGGGACACACGGCAGGGGTTCGTTTACGAGCAGTACTTC.

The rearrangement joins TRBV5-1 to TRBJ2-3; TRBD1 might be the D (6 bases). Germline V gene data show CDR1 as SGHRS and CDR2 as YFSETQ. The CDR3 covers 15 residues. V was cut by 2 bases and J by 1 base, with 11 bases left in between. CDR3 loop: CASSFETGRTDTQYF. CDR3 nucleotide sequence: TGCGCCAGCAGCTTCGAGACAGGTCGCACAGATACGCAGTATTTT.

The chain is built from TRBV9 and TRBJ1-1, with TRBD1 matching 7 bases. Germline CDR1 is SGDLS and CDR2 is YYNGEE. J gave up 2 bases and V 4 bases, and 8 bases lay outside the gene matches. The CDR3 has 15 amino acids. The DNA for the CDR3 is TGTGCCAGCAGCCCCTCGGACAGGATCAACACTGAAGCTTTCTTT. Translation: CASSPSDRINTEAFF.

CDR3 in amino acids: CASSQVDSPWARDTEAFF. The CDR3 DNA sequence: TGCGCCAGCAGCCAGGTGGACAGCCCATGGGCCCGGGACACTGAAGCTTTCTTT. The J gene is TRBJ1-1, the V gene TRBV4-1; D is perhaps TRBD1 (6 bases). V lost 3 bases, J lost 3 bases, and 23 bases lay in between. Per germline, CDR1 MGHRA and CDR2 YSYEKL. This CDR3 has 18 amino acids.

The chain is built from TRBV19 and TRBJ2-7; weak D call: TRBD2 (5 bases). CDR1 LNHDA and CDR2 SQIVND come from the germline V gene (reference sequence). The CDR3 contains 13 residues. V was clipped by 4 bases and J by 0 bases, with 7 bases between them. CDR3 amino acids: CASSRGISYEQYF. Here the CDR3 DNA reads TGTGCCAGTAGTAGAGGGATCTCCTACGAGCAGTACTTC.

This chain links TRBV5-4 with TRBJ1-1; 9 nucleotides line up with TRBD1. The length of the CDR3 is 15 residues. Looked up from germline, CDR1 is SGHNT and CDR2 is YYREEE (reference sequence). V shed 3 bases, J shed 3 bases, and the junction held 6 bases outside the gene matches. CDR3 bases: TGTGCCAGCAGCTACGGGGACAGGGCAGACACTGAAGCTTTCTTT. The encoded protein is CASSYGDRADTEAFF.

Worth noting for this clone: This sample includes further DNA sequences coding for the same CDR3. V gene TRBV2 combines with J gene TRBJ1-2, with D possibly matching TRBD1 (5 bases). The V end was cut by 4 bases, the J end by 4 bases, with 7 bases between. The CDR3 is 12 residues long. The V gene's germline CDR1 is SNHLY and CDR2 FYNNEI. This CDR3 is CASSGQGYGYTF. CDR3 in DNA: TGTGCCAGCAGTGGGCAGGGCTATGGCTACACCTTC. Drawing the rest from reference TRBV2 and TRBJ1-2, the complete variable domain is EPEVTQTPSHQVTQMGQEVILRCVPISNHLYFYWYRQILGQKVEFLVSFYNNEISEKSEIFDDQFSVERPDGSNFTLKIRSTKLEDSAMYFCASSGQGYGYTFGSGTRLTVV.